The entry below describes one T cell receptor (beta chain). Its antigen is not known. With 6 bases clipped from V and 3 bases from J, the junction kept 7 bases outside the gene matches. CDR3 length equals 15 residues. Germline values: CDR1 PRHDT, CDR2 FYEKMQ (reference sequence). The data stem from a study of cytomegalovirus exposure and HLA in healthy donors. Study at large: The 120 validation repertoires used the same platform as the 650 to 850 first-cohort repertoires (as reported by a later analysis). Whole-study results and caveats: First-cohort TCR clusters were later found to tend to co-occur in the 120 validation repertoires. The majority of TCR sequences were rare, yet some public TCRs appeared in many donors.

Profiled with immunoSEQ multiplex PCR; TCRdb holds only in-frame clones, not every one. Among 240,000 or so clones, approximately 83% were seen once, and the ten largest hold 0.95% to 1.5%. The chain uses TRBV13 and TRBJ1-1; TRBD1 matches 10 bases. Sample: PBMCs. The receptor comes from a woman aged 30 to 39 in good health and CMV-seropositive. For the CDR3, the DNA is TGTGCCAGCAGTTTACGGGACAGGGGACACACTGAAGCTTTCTTT. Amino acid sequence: CASSLRDRGHTEAFF.